A selection of T cell receptor beta chains follows, all from one sample in a study of T cells in Graves' hyperthyroidism and ophthalmopathy. TCRdb passed the multiplex PCR reads through MiXCR, listing each CDR3 protein once. The data show approximately 690,000 distinct CDR3 sequences, about 14% seen once. Material for sequencing was blood. These receptors came from a woman between 45 and 65 years old with Graves' ophthalmopathy. Each CDR3 is given with its conserved first and last residue. D genes are given only for firm matches. Clone sizes are given selectively: once, few, many, or a class where the clone is expanded.

clone_size	v_call	d_call	j_call	cdr3_aa	cdr3_nt
many	TRBV19	TRBD2	TRBJ2-2	CASSRTSGSVGELFF	TGTGCCAGTAGTAGGACTAGCGGGAGTGTCGGGGAGCTGTTTTTT
-	TRBV29-1	-	TRBJ1-1	CSVEVQISTEAFF	TGCAGCGTTGAAGTCCAAATCAGCACTGAAGCTTTCTTT
-	TRBV9	-	TRBJ1-5	CASSATDSNQPQHF	TGTGCCAGCAGCGCCACGGACAGCAATCAGCCCCAGCATTTT
-	TRBV20-1	-	TRBJ2-5	CSAREADKQYQETQYF	TGCAGTGCTAGAGAGGCGGACAAACAGTACCAAGAGACCCAGTACTTC
few	TRBV27	-	TRBJ2-5	CASRSARVGETQYF	TGTGCCAGCAGGTCCGCCAGGGTAGGAGAGACCCAGTACTTC
many	TRBV28	-	TRBJ2-5	CASSPPGPASNQYF	TGTGCCAGCAGCCCACCGGGACCAGCCTCGAACCAGTACTTC
many	TRBV20-1	-	TRBJ2-1	CSARPLGSYNEQFF	TGCAGTGCTAGACCCCTGGGGTCCTACAATGAGCAGTTCTTC
many	TRBV20-1	-	TRBJ1-1	CSARRTNTEAFF	TGCAGTGCTAGGCGTACGAACACTGAAGCTTTCTTT
once	TRBV3-2	-	TRBJ2-6	CASVPQGVGSGANVLTF	-
-	TRBV19	TRBD1	TRBJ2-7	CASSIGQGASEQYF	TGTGCCAGTAGTATAGGACAGGGGGCTTCCGAGCAGTACTTC
few	TRBV12-3/TRBV12-4	-	TRBJ2-6	CASSPRTVNSGANVLTF	TGTGCCAGCAGTCCCCGGACGGTTAACTCTGGGGCCAACGTCCTGACTTTC
few	TRBV27	TRBD1	TRBJ2-2	CASSTVYSGTGAGELFF	TGTGCCAGCAGTACCGTTTATTCCGGGACAGGGGCCGGGGAGCTGTTTTTT
few	TRBV19	-	TRBJ1-2	CASSISGVTFGYTF	TGTGCCAGTAGTATATCAGGGGTGACGTTTGGCTACACCTTC
many	TRBV2	-	TRBJ1-5	CASSPEGRQPNQPQHF	TGTGCCAGCAGTCCTGAAGGGCGACAGCCCAATCAGCCCCAGCATTTT
many	TRBV6-2/TRBV6-3	-	TRBJ1-5	CASRTRGLLQPQHF	TGTGCCAGCAGAACCCGCGGCCTCCTTCAGCCCCAGCATTTT
many	TRBV3-1	TRBD1	TRBJ2-7	CAAGTVAYEQYF	TGTGCTGCCGGGACAGTGGCCTACGAGCAGTACTTC
-	TRBV12-5	TRBD1	TRBJ1-5	CASGLLRDRGSPSNQPQHF	TGTGCTAGTGGTTTGTTGCGTGACAGGGGATCTCCTAGCAATCAGCCCCAGCATTTT
few	TRBV13	-	TRBJ2-2	CASSLAGPAGELFF	TGTGCCAGCAGCTTAGCGGGGCCGGCCGGGGAGCTGTTTTTT
many	TRBV18	-	TRBJ2-3	CASSPPSRGPLQYF	TGTGCCAGCTCACCACCGTCGCGGGGGCCGTTGCAGTATTTT
-	TRBV11-2	TRBD2	TRBJ2-3	CASSLVASGSLGYTQYF	TGTGCCAGCAGCTTAGTGGCTAGCGGGAGTCTAGGCTATACGCAGTATTTT
-	TRBV6-5	-	TRBJ2-5	CASSYRFSMETQYF	TGTGCCAGCAGTTACCGGTTCAGTATGGAGACCCAGTACTTC
many	TRBV28	-	TRBJ2-5	CASRRTQDSFVGTQYF	TGTGCCAGCAGACGCACACAAGACAGTTTTGTTGGGACCCAGTACTTC
many	TRBV18	TRBD1	TRBJ1-1	CASSPLGTGGTNTEAFF	TGTGCCAGCTCACCACTGGGAACAGGGGGCACGAACACTGAAGCTTTCTTT
few	TRBV20-1	-	TRBJ1-1	CSAYLTGDDTEAFF	TGCAGTGCTTACCTGACAGGCGACGACACTGAAGCTTTCTTT
few	TRBV20-1	-	TRBJ2-5	CSASRGRGGETQYF	TGCAGTGCTAGTAGAGGCAGGGGCGGCGAGACCCAGTACTTC
few	TRBV2	-	TRBJ2-5	CASTQLEGETQYF	TGTGCCAGCACCCAACTAGAAGGCGAGACCCAGTACTTC
many	TRBV12-3/TRBV12-4	-	TRBJ1-5	CASSSGDGNQPQHF	TGTGCCAGCAGTTCAGGGGATGGCAATCAGCCCCAGCATTTT
many	TRBV7-3	TRBD2	TRBJ2-3	CASSLTGSGRVTDTQYF	TGTGCCAGCAGCTTAACTGGTAGCGGGAGGGTCACAGATACGCAGTATTTT
many	TRBV28	-	TRBJ2-7	CASSLTAQGIRYEQYF	TGTGCCAGCAGTTTAACAGCGCAGGGGATCCGTTACGAGCAGTACTTC
many	TRBV29-1	-	TRBJ1-1	CSVANTGNTEAFF	TGCAGCGTTGCAAATACAGGGAACACTGAAGCTTTCTTT
many	TRBV20-1	TRBD2	TRBJ2-5	CSASRGLAGHRETQYF	TGCAGTGCTAGCCGGGGACTAGCGGGACATAGAGAGACCCAGTACTTC
many	TRBV7-9	-	TRBJ2-7	CASSLGGRGSYEQYF	TGTGCCAGCAGCTTAGGAGGAAGAGGCTCCTACGAGCAGTACTTC
many	TRBV7-3	-	TRBJ2-3	CASSSPADHPDTQYF	TGTGCCAGCAGTTCGCCGGCCGACCACCCAGATACGCAGTATTTT
-	TRBV4-1	TRBD1	TRBJ1-4	CASSQEGTANEKLFF	TGCGCCAGCAGCCAAGAGGGGACAGCAAATGAAAAACTGTTTTTT
many	TRBV19	TRBD2	TRBJ2-3	CASSPALAGSTDTQYF	TGTGCCAGTAGTCCCGCTCTAGCGGGAAGCACAGATACGCAGTATTTT
many	TRBV28	-	TRBJ1-5	CASSFHQFGRGRYSNQPQHF	TGTGCCAGCAGTTTTCACCAATTTGGGCGGGGAAGGTATAGCAATCAGCCCCAGCATTTT
few	TRBV2	-	TRBJ1-5	CASSELTGDQPQHF	TGTGCCAGCAGTGAGCTTACGGGGGATCAGCCCCAGCATTTT
many	TRBV6-1	TRBD2	TRBJ2-2	CASSAPGLTQHGELFF	TGTGCCAGCAGTGCACCGGGACTAACTCAACACGGGGAGCTGTTTTTT
many	TRBV11-1	-	TRBJ2-1	CASSRDLARIGNEQFF	TGTGCCAGCAGCCGAGACCTGGCACGGATCGGGAATGAGCAGTTCTTC
few	TRBV4-3	-	TRBJ2-7	CASSQDYGYEQYF	TGCGCCAGCAGCCAAGATTACGGGTACGAGCAGTACTTC
few	TRBV5-1	-	TRBJ2-3	CASRERAASTDTQCF	TGCGCCAGCAGAGAGCGGGCGGCTAGCACAGATACGCAGTGTTTT
many	TRBV12-5	-	TRBJ1-1	CASGYGTNTEAFF	TGTGCTAGTGGTTATGGTACGAACACTGAAGCTTTCTTT
once	TRBV6-1	TRBD1	TRBJ2-1	CATQTGQGRNEQFF	TGTGCCACCCAGACAGGACAGGGGAGGAATGAGCAGTTCTTC
many	TRBV7-2	-	TRBJ2-1	CASSLKGNYNEQFF	TGTGCCAGCAGCTTAAAGGGGAACTACAATGAGCAGTTCTTC
many	TRBV27	-	TRBJ1-1	CASSLSYRDEAFF	TGTGCCAGCAGTTTATCTTACAGGGATGAAGCTTTCTTT
few	TRBV13	-	TRBJ2-1	CVSSVGNEQFF	TGTGTCAGCAGCGTAGGCAATGAGCAGTTCTTC
few	TRBV20-1	TRBD2	TRBJ2-3	CSASGASGSLNTQYF	TGCAGTGCTAGTGGCGCTAGCGGGAGTTTAAATACGCAGTATTTT
few	TRBV6-1	-	TRBJ1-2	CASSKPSGGHYGYTF	TGTGCCAGCAGTAAACCTTCCGGGGGCCACTATGGCTACACCTTC
many	TRBV27	-	TRBJ2-3	CASSLFLLGRLTDTQYF	TGTGCCAGCAGTTTATTCCTGCTAGGGAGGCTGACAGATACGCAGTATTTT
many	TRBV4-2	-	TRBJ2-7	CASSQADEQYF	TGTGCCAGCAGCCAAGCTGACGAGCAGTACTTC
once	TRBV10-3	-	TRBJ1-5	CAISERDNQPQHF	TGTGCCATCAGTGAGCGGGACAATCAGCCCCAGCATTTT